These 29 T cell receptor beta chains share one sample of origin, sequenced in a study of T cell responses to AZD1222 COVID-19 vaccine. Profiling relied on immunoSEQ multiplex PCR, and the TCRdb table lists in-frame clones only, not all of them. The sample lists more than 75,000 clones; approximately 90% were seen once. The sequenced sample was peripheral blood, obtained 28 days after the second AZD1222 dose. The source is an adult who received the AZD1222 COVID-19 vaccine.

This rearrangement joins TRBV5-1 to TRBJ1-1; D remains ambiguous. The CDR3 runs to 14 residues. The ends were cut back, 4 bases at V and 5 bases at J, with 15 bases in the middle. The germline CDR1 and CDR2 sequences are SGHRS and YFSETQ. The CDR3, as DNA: TGCGCCAGCAGCCCCCCGGGGTTCGGTACTGAAGCTTTCTTT. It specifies CASSPPGFGTEAFF.

DNA for the CDR3: TGTGCCAGCAGTGACTACGGGAACACTGAAGCTTTCTTT. Its protein is CASSDYGNTEAFF. The rearrangement uses TRBV6-4 and TRBJ1-1; D ambiguous. This CDR3 comprises 13 residues. The germline V gene has CDR1 MRHNA and CDR2 SNTAGT. Trimming stripped 1 base from V and 1 base from J, with 4 bases between.

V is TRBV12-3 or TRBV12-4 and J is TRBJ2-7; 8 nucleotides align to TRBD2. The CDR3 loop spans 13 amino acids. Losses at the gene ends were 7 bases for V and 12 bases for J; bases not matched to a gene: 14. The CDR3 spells CASTVSGSKSPYF. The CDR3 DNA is TGTGCCAGCACCGTGAGCGGGAGCAAGTCGCCGTACTTC.

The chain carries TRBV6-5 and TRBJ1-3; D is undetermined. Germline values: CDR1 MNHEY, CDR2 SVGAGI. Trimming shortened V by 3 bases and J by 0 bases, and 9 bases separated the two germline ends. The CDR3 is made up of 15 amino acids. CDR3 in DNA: TGTGCCAGCAGTTATGACGGAAACTCTGGAAACACCATATATTTT. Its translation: CASSYDGNSGNTIYF.

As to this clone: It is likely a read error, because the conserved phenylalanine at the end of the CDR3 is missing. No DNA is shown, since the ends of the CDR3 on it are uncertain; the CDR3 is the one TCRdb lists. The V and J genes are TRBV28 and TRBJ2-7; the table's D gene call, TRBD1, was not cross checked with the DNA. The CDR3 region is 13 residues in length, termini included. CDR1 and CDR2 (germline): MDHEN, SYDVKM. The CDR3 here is CASSFLRGQPVHI.

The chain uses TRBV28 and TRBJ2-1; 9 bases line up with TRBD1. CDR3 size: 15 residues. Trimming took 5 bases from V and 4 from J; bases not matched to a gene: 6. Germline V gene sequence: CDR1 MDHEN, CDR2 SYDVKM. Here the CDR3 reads CASSPGQGPYNEQFF. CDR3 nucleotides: TGTGCCAGCAGTCCGGGACAGGGACCGTACAATGAGCAGTTCTTC.

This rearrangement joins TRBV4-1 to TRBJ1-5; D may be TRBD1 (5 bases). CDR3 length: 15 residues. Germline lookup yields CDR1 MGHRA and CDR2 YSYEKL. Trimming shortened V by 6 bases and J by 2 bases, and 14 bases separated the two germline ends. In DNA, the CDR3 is TGCGCCAGCAGTCCCAGGGAGGGAGGCAATCAGCCCCAGCATTTT. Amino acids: CASSPREGGNQPQHF.

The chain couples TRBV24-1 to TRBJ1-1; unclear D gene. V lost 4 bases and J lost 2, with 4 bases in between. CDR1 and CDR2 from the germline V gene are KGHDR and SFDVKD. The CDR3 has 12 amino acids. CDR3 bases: TGTGCCACCAGTGACAGAAACACTGAAGCTTTCTTT. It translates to CATSDRNTEAFF.

CDR3 amino acids: CASGGYQETQYF. The CDR3, as DNA: TGTGCCAGCGGGGGCTACCAAGAGACCCAGTACTTC. This chain links TRBV5-4 with TRBJ2-5, with a tentative D call TRBD1 (6 bases). This CDR3 has 12 residues. The V end lost 7 bases, the J end lost 0 bases, and 7 bases lay between the germline ends. Per the germline V gene, CDR1 is SGHNT and CDR2 is YYREEE (reference sequence).

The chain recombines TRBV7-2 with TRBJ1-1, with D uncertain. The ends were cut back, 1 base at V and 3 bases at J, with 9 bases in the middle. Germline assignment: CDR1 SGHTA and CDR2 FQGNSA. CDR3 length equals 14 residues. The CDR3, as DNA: TGTGCCAGCAGCTTAGATGGTTCAGACACTGAAGCTTTCTTT. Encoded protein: CASSLDGSDTEAFF.

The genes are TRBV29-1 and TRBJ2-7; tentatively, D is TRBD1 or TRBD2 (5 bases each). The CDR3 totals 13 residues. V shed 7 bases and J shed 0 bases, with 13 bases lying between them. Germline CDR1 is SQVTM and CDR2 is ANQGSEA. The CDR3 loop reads CSAWDLRSYEQYF. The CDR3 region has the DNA TGCAGCGCCTGGGACCTTCGCTCCTACGAGCAGTACTTC.

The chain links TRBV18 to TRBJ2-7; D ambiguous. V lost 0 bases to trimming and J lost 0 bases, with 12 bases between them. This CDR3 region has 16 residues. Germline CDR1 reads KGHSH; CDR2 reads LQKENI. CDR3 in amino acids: CASSPPGSLRSYEQYF. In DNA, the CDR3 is TGTGCCAGCTCACCACCCGGCAGTCTTCGCTCCTACGAGCAGTACTTC.

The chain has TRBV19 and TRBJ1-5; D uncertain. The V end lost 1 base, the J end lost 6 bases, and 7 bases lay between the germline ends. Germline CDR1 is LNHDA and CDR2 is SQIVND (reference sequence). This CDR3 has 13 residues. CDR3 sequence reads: CASSIVALQPQHF. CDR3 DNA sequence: TGTGCCAGTAGTATAGTGGCACTTCAGCCCCAGCATTTT.

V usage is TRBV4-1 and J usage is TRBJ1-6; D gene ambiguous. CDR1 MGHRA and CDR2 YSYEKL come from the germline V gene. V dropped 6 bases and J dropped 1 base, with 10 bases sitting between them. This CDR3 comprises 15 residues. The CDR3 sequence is CASSPGLSYNSPLHF. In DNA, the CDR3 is TGCGCCAGCAGTCCCGGACTTTCCTATAATTCACCCCTCCACTTT.

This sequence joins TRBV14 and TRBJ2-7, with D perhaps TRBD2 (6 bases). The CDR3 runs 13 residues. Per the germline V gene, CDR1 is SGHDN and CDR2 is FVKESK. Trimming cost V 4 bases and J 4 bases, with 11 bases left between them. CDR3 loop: CASSPRGGYEQYF. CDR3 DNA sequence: TGTGCCAGCAGCCCCCGGGGAGGTTACGAGCAGTACTTC.

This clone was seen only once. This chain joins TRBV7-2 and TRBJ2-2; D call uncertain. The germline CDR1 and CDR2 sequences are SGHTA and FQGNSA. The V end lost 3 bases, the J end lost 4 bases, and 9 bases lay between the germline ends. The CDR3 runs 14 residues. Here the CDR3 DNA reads TGTGCCAGCAGCTTTGGAACGGTCACCGGGGAGCTGTTTTTT. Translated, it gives CASSFGTVTGELFF.

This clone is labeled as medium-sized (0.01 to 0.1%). The CDR3 loop reads CASRSLTSGRSGEDTQYF. The CDR3, as DNA: TGTGCAAGTCGCTCACTGACTAGCGGGAGGTCCGGGGAGGATACGCAGTATTTT. The rearrangement links TRBV12-2 to TRBJ2-3; TRBD2 is the table's D call, not checked against the DNA. TRBV12-2 is a pseudogene segment. This CDR3 region has 18 residues.

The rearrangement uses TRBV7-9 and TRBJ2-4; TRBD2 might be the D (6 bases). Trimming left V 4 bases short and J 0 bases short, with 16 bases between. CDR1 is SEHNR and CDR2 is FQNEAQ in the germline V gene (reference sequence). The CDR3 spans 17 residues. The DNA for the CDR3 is TGTGCCAGCAGCTCCTGGGAGGCAGAGTTAGCCAAAAACATTCAGTACTTC. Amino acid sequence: CASSSWEAELAKNIQYF.

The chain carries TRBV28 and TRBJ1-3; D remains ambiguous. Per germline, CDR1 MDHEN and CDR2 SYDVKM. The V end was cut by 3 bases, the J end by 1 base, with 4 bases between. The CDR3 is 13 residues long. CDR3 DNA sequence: TGTGCCAGCAGTTTCCGATCTGGAAACACCATATATTTT. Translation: CASSFRSGNTIYF.

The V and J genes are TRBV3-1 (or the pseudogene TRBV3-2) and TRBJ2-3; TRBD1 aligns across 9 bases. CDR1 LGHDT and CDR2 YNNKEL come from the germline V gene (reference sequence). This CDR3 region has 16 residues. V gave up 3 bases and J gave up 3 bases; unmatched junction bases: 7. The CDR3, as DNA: TGTGCCAGCAGCCACGGGACAGGGAGTGAGACAGATACGCAGTATTTT. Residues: CASSHGTGSETDTQYF.

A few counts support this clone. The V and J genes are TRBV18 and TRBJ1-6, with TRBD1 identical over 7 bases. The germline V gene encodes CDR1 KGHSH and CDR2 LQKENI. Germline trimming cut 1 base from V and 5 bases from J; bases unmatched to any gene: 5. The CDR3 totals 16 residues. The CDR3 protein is CASSPLGTDNNSPLHF. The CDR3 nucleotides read TGTGCCAGCTCACCACTAGGGACAGATAATAATTCACCCCTCCACTTT. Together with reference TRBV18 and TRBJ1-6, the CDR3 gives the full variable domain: NAGVMQNPRHLVRRRGQEARLRCSPMKGHSHVYWYRQLPEEGLKFMVYLQKENIIDESGMPKERFSAEFPKEGPSILRIQQVVRGDSAAYFCASSPLGTDNNSPLHFGNGTRLTVT.

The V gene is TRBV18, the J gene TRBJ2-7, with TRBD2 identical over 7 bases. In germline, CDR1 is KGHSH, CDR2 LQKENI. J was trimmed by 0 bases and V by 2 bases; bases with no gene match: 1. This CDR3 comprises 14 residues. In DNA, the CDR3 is TGTGCCAGCTCACCAGGGACTACCTCCTACGAGCAGTACTTC. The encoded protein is CASSPGTTSYEQYF.

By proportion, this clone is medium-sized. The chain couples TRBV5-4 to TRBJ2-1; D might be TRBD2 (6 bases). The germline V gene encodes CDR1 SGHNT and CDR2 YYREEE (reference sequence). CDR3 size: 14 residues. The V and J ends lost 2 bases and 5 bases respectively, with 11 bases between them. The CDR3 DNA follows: TGTGCCAGCAGCTTCGGAGGGGCTGACAATGAGCAGTTCTTC. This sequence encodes CASSFGGADNEQFF. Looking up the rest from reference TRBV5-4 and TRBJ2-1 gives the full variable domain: ETGVTQSPTHLIKTRGQQVTLRCSSQSGHNTVSWYQQALGQGPQFIFQYYREEENGRGNFPPRFSGLQFPNYSSELNVNALELDDSALYLCASSFGGADNEQFFGPGTRLTVL.

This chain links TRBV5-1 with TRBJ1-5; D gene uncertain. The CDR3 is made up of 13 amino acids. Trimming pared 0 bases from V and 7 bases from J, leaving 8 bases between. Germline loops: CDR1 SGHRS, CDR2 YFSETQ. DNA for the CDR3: TGCGCCAGCAGCTTGGAAGGGCTCCAGCCCCAGCATTTT. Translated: CASSLEGLQPQHF.

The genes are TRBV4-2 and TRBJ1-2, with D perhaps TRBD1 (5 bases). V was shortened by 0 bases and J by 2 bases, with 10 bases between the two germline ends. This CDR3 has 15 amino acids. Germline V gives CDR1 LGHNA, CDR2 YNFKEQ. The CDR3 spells CASSQEEGSNYGYTF. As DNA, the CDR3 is TGTGCCAGCAGCCAAGAGGAGGGGAGCAACTATGGCTACACCTTC.

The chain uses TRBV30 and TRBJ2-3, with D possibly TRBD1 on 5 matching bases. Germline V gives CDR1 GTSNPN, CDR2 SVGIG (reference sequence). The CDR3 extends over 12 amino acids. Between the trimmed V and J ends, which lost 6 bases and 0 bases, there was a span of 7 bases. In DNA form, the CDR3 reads TGTGCCTGCCGACAGAGCACAGATACGCAGTATTTT. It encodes CACRQSTDTQYF.

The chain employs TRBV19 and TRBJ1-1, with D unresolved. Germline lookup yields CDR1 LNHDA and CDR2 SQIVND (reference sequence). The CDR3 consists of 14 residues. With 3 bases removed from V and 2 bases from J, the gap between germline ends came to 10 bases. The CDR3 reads CASSILGLNTEAFF. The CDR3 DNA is TGTGCCAGTAGTATCCTCGGGCTAAACACTGAAGCTTTCTTT.

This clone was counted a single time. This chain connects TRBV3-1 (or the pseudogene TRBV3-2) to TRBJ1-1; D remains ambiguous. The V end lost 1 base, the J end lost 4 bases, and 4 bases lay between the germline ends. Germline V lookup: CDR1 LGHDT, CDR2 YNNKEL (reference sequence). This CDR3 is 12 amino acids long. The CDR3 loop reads CASSQAVTEAFF. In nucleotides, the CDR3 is TGTGCCAGCAGCCAAGCGGTCACTGAAGCTTTCTTT.

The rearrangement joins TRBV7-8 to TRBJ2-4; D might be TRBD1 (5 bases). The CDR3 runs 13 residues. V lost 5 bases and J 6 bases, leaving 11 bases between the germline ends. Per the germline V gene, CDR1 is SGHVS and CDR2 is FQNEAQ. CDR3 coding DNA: TGTGCCAGCAGCGTTGATAGGGGAAACATTCAGTACTTC. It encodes CASSVDRGNIQYF.